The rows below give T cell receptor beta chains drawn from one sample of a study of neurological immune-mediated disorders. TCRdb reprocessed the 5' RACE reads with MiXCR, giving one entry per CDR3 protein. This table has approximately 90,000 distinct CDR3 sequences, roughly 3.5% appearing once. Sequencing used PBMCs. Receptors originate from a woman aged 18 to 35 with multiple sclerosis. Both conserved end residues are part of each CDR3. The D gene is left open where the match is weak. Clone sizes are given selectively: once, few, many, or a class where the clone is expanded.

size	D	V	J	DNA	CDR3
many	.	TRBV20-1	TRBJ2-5	TGCAGTGCTAGAGATAGTTTTCGCAACGTTGTTCAAGAGACCCAGTACTTC	CSARDSFRNVVQETQYF
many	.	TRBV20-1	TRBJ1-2	TGCAGTGCTAGGCGGGGACCGATCTATGGCTACACCTTC	CSARRGPIYGYTF
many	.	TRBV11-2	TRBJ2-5	TGTGCCAGCAGTGAACAAGAGACCCAGTACTTC	CASSEQETQYF
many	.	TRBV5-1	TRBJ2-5	TGCGCCAGCAAGTTTGGGGGCAGGCAAGAGACCCAGTACTTC	CASKFGGRQETQYF
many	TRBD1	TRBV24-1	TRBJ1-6	TGTGCCACCAGTGATTCAGCCCCGGGACAGGGGGACACCTATAATTCACCCCTCCACTTT	CATSDSAPGQGDTYNSPLHF
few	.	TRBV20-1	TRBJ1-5	TGCAGTGCTAGTCGGGGGTTTGGCAATCAGCCCCAGCATTTT	CSASRGFGNQPQHF
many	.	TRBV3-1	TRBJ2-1	TGTGCCAGCAGCCTATATGTGGGGAATGAGCAGTTCTTC	CASSLYVGNEQFF
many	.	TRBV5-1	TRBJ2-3	TGCGCCAGCAGCTTGGATGGGGGCGACCCCACAGATACGCAGTATTTT	CASSLDGGDPTDTQYF
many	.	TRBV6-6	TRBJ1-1	TGTGCCAGCAGTTACTTCCCGAGGACAGATGAAGCTTTCTTT	CASSYFPRTDEAFF
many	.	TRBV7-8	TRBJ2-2	TGTGCCAGCAGATTGCAGGGGAGGGACACCGGGGAGCTGTTTTTT	CASRLQGRDTGELFF
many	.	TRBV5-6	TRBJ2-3	TGTGCCAGCAGCTGGAGGGTCAGGGACACGCAGTATTTT	CASSWRVRDTQYF
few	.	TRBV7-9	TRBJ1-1	TGTGCCAGCAGCCCGGCCGGGACCCCAGACACTGAAGCTTTCTTT	CASSPAGTPDTEAFF
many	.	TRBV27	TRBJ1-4	TGTGCCAGCAGGACGGTACATTCAACTAATGAAAAACTGTTTTTT	CASRTVHSTNEKLFF
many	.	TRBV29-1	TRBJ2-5	TGCAGCGTTGAACCCCTGGGACCGGGAGAGACCCAGTACTTC	CSVEPLGPGETQYF
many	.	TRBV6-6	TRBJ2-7	TGTGCCAGCACCTCAGGGCCCCCGGGCTCCTACGAGCAGTACTTC	CASTSGPPGSYEQYF
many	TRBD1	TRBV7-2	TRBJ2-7	TGTGCCAGCAGCTTTTCCGGGACAGAGACCTACGAGCAGTACTTC	CASSFSGTETYEQYF
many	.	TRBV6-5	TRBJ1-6	TGTGCCAGCAGTTACTCGCGGGGGACGGAGAATTCACCCCTCCACTTT	CASSYSRGTENSPLHF
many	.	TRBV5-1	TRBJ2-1	TGTGCCAGCAGCCTTGGGGGAAGCTCCTACAATGAGCAGTTCTTC	CASSLGGSSYNEQFF
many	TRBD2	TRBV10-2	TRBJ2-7	TGCGCCAGCACAAGGGGGGGACTAGCGGGAGGCGAGCAGTACTTC	CASTRGGLAGGEQYF
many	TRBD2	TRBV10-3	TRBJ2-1	TGTGCCATCAGTGCCCTCAGACTAGCGGGGACGCACAATGAGCAGTTCTTC	CAISALRLAGTHNEQFF
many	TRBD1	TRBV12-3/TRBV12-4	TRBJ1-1	TGTGCCAGCAGCCGCGGACAGGAAAACACTGAAGCTTTCTTT	CASSRGQENTEAFF
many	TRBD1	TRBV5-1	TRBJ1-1	TGCGCCAGCAGCTTTGACTCCGGGACAGGGCCTGAAGCTTTCTTT	CASSFDSGTGPEAFF
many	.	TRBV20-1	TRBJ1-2	TGCAGTGCTAGAGTCGGAGGGTTGGGGTATGGCTACACCTTC	CSARVGGLGYGYTF
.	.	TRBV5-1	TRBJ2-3	TGCGACAGCAGCAATAATTCAGATACGCAGTATTTT	CDSSNNSDTQYF
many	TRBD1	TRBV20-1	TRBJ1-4	TGCAGTGCTAGAGCGTGGACAGGGCAGATTTGGAGGAATGAAAAACTGTTTTTT	CSARAWTGQIWRNEKLFF
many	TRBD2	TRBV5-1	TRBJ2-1	TGCGCCAGCAGCCCCGGGACTAGCGCCTTTGAGCAGTTCTTC	CASSPGTSAFEQFF
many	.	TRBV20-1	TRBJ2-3	TGCAGTGCCCGATCAGGAATCACAGATACGCAGTATTTT	CSARSGITDTQYF
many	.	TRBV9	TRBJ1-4	TGTGCCAGCAGCCCCGGGGGGCACTCTGGAAAACTGTTTTTT	CASSPGGHSGKLFF
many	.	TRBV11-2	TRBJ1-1	TGTGCCAGCAGCTTACGGGTAGGGTCCGAAGCTTTCTTT	CASSLRVGSEAFF
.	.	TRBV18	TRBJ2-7	TGTGCCAGCTCACTACAAGACGAGCAGTACTTC	CASSLQDEQYF
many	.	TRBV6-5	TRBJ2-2	TGTGCCAGCAGTCCTGTCGACGGTTACACCGGGGAGCTGTTTTTT	CASSPVDGYTGELFF
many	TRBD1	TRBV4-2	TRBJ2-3	TGTGCCAGCAGCCAAGAAGGGACAGGGGAGGGTGGCACAGATACGCAGTATTTT	CASSQEGTGEGGTDTQYF
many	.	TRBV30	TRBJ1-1	TGTGCCTGCCCTAACCCCCAGCGCATGAACACTGAAGCTTTCTTT	CACPNPQRMNTEAFF
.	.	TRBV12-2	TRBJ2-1	TGTGCAGGTGGACTAGCGGGCAACAATGGGCAGTTCTTC	CAGGLAGNNGQFF
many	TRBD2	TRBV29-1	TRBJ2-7	TGCAGCGTCCGCCCCGGGACTAGCGGGGGGTACGAGCAGTACTTC	CSVRPGTSGGYEQYF
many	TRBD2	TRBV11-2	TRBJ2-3	TGTGCCAGCAGCACAACGGGGACTAGCGGGACCACAGATACGCAGTATTTT	CASSTTGTSGTTDTQYF
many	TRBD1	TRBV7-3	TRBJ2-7	TGTGCCAGCAGCTTTGACGGGACAGGGACTTACGAGCAGTACTTC	CASSFDGTGTYEQYF
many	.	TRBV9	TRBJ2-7	TGTGCCAGCAGCGTAGGGCGGGACTGGCGCTACGAGCAGTACTTC	CASSVGRDWRYEQYF
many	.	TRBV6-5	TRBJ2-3	TGTGCCAGCAGTCTCGGGACTCCCACAGATACGCAGTATTTT	CASSLGTPTDTQYF
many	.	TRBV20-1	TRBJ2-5	TGCAGTGCTAGAGATTTGCGGACACAAGAGACCCAGTACTTC	CSARDLRTQETQYF
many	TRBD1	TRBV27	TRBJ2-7	TGTGCCAGCAGTTTACAAGGAGTGGGACAGGGGGCGTACGAGCAGTACTTC	CASSLQGVGQGAYEQYF
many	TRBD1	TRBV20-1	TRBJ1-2	TGCAGAATTACAGGGGGCAGAGATCGGTATGGCTACACCTTC	CRITGGRDRYGYTF
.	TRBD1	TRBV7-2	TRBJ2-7	TGTGCCAGCAGCTTGATGACAGGGGGCATTTACGAGCAGTACTTC	CASSLMTGGIYEQYF
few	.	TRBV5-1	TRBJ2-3	TGCGCCAGCAGCTTCCCTGGCGGGGACCAAGATACGCAGTATTTT	CASSFPGGDQDTQYF
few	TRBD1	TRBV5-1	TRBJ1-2	TGCGCCAGCAGCGACCTACAGGGGGCGGATGGCTACACCTTC	CASSDLQGADGYTF
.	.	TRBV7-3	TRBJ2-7	TGTGCCAGCAGCGCCGGGACTGGACACTACGAGCAGTACTTC	CASSAGTGHYEQYF